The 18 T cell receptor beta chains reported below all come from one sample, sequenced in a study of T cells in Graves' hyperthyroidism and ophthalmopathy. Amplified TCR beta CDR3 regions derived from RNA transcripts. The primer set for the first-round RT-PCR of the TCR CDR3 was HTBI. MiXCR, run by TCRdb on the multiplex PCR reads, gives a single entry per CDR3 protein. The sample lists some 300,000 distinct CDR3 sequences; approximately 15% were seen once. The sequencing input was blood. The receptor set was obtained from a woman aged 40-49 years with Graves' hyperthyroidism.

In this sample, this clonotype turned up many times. CDR3 DNA sequence: TGTGCCAGCAGCCAAGAGCATGGGGGTTATAATTCACCCCTCCACTTT. It translates to CASSQEHGGYNSPLHF. V and J are TRBV3-1 and TRBJ1-6; a weak D match, TRBD1 (5 bases). The germline V gene has CDR1 LGHDT and CDR2 YNNKEL (reference sequence). V shed 0 bases and J shed 4 bases, with 10 bases lying between them. This CDR3 has 16 amino acids.

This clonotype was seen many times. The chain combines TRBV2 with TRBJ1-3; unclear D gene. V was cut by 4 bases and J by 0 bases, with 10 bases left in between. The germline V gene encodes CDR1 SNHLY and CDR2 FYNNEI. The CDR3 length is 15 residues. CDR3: CASSAGGSSGNTIYF. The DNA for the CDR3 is TGTGCCAGCAGTGCAGGAGGGTCCTCTGGAAACACCATATATTTT.

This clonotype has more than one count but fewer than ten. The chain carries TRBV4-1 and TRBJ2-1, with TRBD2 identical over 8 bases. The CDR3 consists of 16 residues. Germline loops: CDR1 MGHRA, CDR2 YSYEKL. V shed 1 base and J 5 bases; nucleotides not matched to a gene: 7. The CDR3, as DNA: TGCGCCAGCAGCCAAGCCCAAGCGGGAGCCGACAATGAGCAGTTCTTC. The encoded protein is CASSQAQAGADNEQFF.

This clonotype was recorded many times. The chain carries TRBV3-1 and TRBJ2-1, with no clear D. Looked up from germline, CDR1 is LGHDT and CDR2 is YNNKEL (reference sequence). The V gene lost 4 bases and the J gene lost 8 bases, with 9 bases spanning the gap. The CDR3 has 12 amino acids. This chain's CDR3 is CASSRILDEQFF. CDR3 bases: TGTGCCAGCAGCCGTATTCTGGATGAGCAGTTCTTC.

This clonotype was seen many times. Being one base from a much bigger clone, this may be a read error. CDR3 DNA: TGTGCCAGCACCACAGGGGAGAACGCTGAAGCTTTCTTT. Its translation is CASTTGENAEAFF. V and J are TRBV12-3 or TRBV12-4 and TRBJ1-1; TRBD1 aligns across 7 bases. The CDR3 loop spans 13 amino acids.

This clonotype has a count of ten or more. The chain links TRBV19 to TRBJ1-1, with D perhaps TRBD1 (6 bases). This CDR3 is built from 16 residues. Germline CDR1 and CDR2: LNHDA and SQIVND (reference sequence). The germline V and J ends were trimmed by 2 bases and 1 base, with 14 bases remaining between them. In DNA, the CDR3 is TGTGCCAGTAGTATATTGTTCAGGGGCGGGAACACTGAAGCTTTCTTT. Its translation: CASSILFRGGNTEAFF.

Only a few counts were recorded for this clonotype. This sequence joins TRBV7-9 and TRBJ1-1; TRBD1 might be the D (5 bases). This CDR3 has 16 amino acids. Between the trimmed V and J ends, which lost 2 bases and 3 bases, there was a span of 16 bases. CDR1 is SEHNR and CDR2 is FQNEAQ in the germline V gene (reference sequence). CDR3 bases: TGTGCCAGCAGCTTATCGTTCAGGGAAAGCCACACTGAAGCTTTCTTT. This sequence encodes CASSLSFRESHTEAFF. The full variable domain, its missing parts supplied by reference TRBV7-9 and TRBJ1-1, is DTGVSQNPRHKITKRGQNVTFRCDPISEHNRLYWYRQTLGQGPEFLTYFQNEAQLEKSRLLSDRFSAERPKGSFSTLEIQRTEQGDSAMYLCASSLSFRESHTEAFFGQGTRLTVV.

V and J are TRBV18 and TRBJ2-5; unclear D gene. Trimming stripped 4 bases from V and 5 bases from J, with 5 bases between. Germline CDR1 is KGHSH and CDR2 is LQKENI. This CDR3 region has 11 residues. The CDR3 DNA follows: TGTGCCAGCTCACAACCGGAGACCCAGTACTTC. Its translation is CASSQPETQYF.

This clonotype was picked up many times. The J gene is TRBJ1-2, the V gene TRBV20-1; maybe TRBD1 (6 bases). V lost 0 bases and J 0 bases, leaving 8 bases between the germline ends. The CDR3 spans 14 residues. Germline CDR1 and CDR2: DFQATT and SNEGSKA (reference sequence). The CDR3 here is CSAREQGTNYGYTF. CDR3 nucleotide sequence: TGCAGTGCTAGAGAGCAGGGGACTAACTATGGCTACACCTTC.

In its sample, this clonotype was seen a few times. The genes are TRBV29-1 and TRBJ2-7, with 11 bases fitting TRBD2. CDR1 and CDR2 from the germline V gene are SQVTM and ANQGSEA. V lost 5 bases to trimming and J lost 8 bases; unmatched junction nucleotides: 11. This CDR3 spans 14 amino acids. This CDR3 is CSVSPRLAGRKQYF. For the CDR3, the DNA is TGCAGCGTTTCCCCCCGACTAGCGGGACGTAAGCAGTACTTC.

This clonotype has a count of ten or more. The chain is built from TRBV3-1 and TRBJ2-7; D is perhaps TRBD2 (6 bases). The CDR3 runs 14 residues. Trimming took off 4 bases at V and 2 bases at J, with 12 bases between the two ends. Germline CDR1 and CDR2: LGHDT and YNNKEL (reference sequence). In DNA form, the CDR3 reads TGTGCCAGCAGCCCGAGCCGGGGGACCTACGAGCAGTACTTC. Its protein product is CASSPSRGTYEQYF.

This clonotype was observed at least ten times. The CDR3 bases are TGTGCCAGCAGTGACACGGGGGATACGCAGTATTTT. Amino acid sequence: CASSDTGDTQYF. The V and J genes are TRBV2 and TRBJ2-3, with TRBD2 as a possible D gene (5 bases). V was shortened by 3 bases and J by 6 bases, with 7 bases between the two germline ends. The CDR3 has 12 residues. Germline V gene sequence: CDR1 SNHLY, CDR2 FYNNEI.

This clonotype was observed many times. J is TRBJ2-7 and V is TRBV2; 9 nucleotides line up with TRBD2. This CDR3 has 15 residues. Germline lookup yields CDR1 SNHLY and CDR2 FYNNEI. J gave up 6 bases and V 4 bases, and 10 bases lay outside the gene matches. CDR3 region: CASSGLAGASGEQYF. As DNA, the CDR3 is TGTGCCAGCAGTGGTTTAGCGGGGGCCTCTGGCGAGCAGTACTTC.

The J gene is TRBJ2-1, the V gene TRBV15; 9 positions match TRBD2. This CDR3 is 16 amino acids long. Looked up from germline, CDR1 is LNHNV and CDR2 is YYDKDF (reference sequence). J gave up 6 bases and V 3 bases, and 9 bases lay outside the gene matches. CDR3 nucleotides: TGTGCCACCAGCAGCCTTCGGACTAGCGTTATCAATGAGCAGTTCTTC. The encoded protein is CATSSLRTSVINEQFF.

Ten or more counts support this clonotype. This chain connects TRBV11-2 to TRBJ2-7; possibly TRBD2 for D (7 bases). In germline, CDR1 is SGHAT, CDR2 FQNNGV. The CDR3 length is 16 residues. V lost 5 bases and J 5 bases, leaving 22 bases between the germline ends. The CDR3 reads CASSRGGVKGVHEQYF. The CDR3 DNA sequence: TGTGCCAGCAGCCGAGGGGGGGTGAAAGGGGTCCACGAGCAGTACTTC.

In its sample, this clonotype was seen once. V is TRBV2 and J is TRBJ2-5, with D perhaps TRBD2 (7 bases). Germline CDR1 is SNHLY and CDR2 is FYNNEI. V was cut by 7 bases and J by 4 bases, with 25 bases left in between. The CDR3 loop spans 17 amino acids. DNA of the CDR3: TGTGCCAGCACCGCGGGGGCAGAGACCTCCGCTCGAGAGACCCAGTACTTC. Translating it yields CASTAGAETSARETQYF.

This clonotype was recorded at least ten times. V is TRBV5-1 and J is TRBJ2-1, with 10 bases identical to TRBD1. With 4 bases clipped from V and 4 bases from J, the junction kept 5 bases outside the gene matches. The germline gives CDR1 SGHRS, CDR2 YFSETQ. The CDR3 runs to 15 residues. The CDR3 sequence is CASSPGTGEYNEQFF. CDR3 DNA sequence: TGCGCCAGCAGCCCCGGGACAGGGGAGTACAATGAGCAGTTCTTC. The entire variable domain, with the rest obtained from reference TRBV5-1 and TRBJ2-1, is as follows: KAGVTQTPRYLIKTRGQQVTLSCSPISGHRSVSWYQQTPGQGLQFLFEYFSETQRNKGNFPGRFSGRQFSNSRSEMNVSTLELGDSALYLCASSPGTGEYNEQFFGPGTRLTVL.

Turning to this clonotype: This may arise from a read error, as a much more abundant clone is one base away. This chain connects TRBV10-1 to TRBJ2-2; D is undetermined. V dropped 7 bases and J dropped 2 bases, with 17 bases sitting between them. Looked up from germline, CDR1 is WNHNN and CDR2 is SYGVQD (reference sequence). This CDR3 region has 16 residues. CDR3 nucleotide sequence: TGCGCCAGCAAGGAGTCGCACGGCGATAACACCGGGGAGCTGTTTTTT. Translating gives CASKESHGDNTGELFF.